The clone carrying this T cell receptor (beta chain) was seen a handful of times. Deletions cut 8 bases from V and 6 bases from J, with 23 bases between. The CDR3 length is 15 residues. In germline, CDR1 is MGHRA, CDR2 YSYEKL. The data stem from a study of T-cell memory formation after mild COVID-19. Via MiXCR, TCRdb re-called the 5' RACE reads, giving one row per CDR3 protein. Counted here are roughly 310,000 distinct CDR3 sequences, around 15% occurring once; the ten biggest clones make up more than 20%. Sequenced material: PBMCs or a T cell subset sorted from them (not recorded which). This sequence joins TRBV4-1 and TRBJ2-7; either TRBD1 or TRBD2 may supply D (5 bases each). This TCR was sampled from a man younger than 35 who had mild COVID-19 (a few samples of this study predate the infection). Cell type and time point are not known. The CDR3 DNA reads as TGCGCCAGCCATACCACCGGGGCCTTTGTGGGCGAGCAGTACTTC. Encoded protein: CASHTTGAFVGEQYF.